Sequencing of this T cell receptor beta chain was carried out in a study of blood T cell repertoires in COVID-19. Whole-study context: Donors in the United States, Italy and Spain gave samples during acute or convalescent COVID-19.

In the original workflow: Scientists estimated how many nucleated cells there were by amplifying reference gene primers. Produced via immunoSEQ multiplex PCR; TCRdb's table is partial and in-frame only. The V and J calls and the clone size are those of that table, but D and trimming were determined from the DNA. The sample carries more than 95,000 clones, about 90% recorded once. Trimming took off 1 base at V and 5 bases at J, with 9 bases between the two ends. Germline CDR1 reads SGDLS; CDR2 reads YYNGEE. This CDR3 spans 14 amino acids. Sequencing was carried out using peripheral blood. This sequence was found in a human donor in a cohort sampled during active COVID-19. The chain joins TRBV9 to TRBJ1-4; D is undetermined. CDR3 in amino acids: CASSVTNTNEKLFF. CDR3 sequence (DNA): TGTGCCAGCAGCGTAACAAATACGAATGAAAAACTGTTTTTT.